These T cell receptor beta chains were read from a single sample in a study of blood T cells in healthy people across ages. In TCRdb, the 5' RACE reads were re-called with MiXCR into one record per CDR3 protein. The sample consists of hundreds of thousands of distinct CDR3 sequences, over 20% of them appearing once. Sample: blood. The receptors derive from a man in his sixties or seventies in good health. The CDR3 runs from the conserved cysteine through the conserved F or W. The order of the fields is V gene, CDR3 length, D gene, clone size, J gene, CDR3 protein, CDR3 DNA. A D gene is named only where the DNA matches it firmly. Not every row has a clone size; where given, it reads once, few, many or a size class.

>TRBV5-1|15|TRBD2|.|TRBJ2-2
CASSPAGEDTGELFF
TGCGCCAGCAGCCCTGCGGGGGAGGACACCGGGGAGCTGTTTTTT
>TRBV4-1|18|TRBD2|many|TRBJ2-6
CASSQAWREMSGANVLTF
TGCGCCAGCAGCCAAGCCTGGCGGGAGATGAGTGGGGCCAACGTCCTGACTTTC
>TRBV11-2|16|TRBD2|few|TRBJ2-4
CASSLGGLAVKNIQYF
TGTGCCAGCAGCTTAGGAGGACTAGCGGTCAAAAACATTCAGTACTTC
>TRBV15|15|.|few|TRBJ2-1
CATSRDAGTYNEQFF
TGTGCCACCAGCAGAGATGCGGGTACCTACAATGAGCAGTTCTTC
>TRBV10-3|14|TRBD2|few|TRBJ2-7
CAISVSGSAYEQYF
TGTGCCATCAGTGTTAGCGGGAGCGCCTACGAGCAGTACTTC
>TRBV12-3/TRBV12-4|13|.|few|TRBJ1-1
CASTALTGTEAFF
TGTGCCAGCACCGCACTGACGGGCACTGAAGCTTTCTTT
>TRBV3-1|15|.|.|TRBJ1-1
CASSQSQDMNTEAFF
TGTGCCAGCAGCCAAAGCCAGGACATGAACACTGAAGCTTTCTTT
>TRBV4-2|15|TRBD1|.|TRBJ1-2
CASSQDRQGADGYTF
TGTGCCAGCAGCCAAGATAGACAGGGGGCGGATGGCTACACCTTC
>TRBV28|17|.|.|TRBJ2-5
CASSLSLGADRKETQYF
TGTGCCAGCAGTCTCAGCCTAGGGGCGGACCGGAAGGAGACCCAGTACTTC
>TRBV29-1|14|TRBD1|.|TRBJ2-5
CSVRTGQYQETQYF
TGCAGCGTAAGGACAGGACAATACCAAGAGACCCAGTACTTC
>TRBV28|15|.|few|TRBJ2-7
CASISGGGPSYEQYF
TGTGCCAGTATATCAGGCGGAGGTCCCTCCTACGAGCAGTACTTC
>TRBV5-1|16|.|.|TRBJ2-2
CASSSSRGLGTGELFF
TGCGCCAGCAGCTCGTCTAGGGGACTGGGCACCGGGGAGCTGTTTTTT
>TRBV6-5|16|.|few|TRBJ2-3
CASSYLTGDLVDTQYF
TGTGCCAGCAGTTACCTGACAGGCGACCTTGTGGATACGCAGTATTTT
>TRBV7-2|16|TRBD2|few|TRBJ2-5
CASSLAFTSGQETQYF
TGTGCCAGCAGCTTAGCGTTTACTAGCGGACAAGAGACCCAGTACTTC
>TRBV4-3|13|.|.|TRBJ2-5
CASSQESGATQYF
TGCGCCAGCAGCCAAGAATCAGGGGCGACCCAGTACTTC
>TRBV20-1|14|TRBD2|.|TRBJ2-1
CSAATSGRVNEQFF
TGCAGTGCAGCAACTAGCGGGAGGGTCAATGAGCAGTTCTTC
>TRBV20-1|13|TRBD1|.|TRBJ1-1
CSARRTGIPEAFF
TGCAGTGCTAGACGGACAGGGATTCCTGAAGCTTTCTTT
>TRBV3-1|15|TRBD2|many|TRBJ2-1
CASTGGAGNYNEQFF
TGTGCCAGCACGGGCGGAGCGGGGAACTACAATGAGCAGTTCTTC
>TRBV20-1|13|TRBD1|.|TRBJ2-5
CSALGQGVETQYF
TGCAGTGCGCTGGGACAGGGAGTAGAGACCCAGTACTTC
>TRBV6-1|14|.|.|TRBJ1-2
CASRSGDLIYGYTF
TGTGCCAGCAGAAGCGGAGACTTAATCTATGGCTACACCTTC
>TRBV5-1|15|TRBD1|.|TRBJ1-4
CASSPQTGEGEKLFF
TGCGCCAGCAGCCCCCAGACAGGGGAGGGTGAAAAACTGTTTTTT
>TRBV11-2|11|.|.|TRBJ2-5
CASGPQETQYF
TGTGCGTCGGGACCCCAAGAGACCCAGTACTTC
>TRBV6-1|16|.|.|TRBJ2-1
CASSEGGTASYNEQFF
TGTGCCAGCAGTGAAGGGGGTACCGCCTCCTACAATGAGCAGTTCTTC
>TRBV11-2|13|.|once|TRBJ1-6
CASSLRTNSPLHF
TGTGCCAGCAGCTTACGTACTAATTCACCCCTCCACTTT
>TRBV20-1|14|.|.|TRBJ1-3
CSARIGRAGNTIYF
TGCAGTGCTAGAATAGGCAGAGCTGGAAACACCATATATTTT
>TRBV4-1|18|.|few|TRBJ2-7
CASSQPRGRDTLSYEQYF
TGCGCCAGCAGCCAGCCCCGGGGAAGGGACACCCTCTCCTACGAGCAGTACTTC
>TRBV3-1|14|.|.|TRBJ1-2
CASSQDQGFGGYTF
TGTGCCAGCAGCCAAGATCAGGGGTTCGGGGGCTACACCTTC
>TRBV30|14|.|.|TRBJ2-1
CAWSRRRSYNEQFF
TGTGCCTGGAGCCGGAGACGCTCCTACAATGAGCAGTTCTTC
>TRBV3-1|16|.|.|TRBJ2-7
CASSQGTTGERGEQYF
TGTGCCAGCAGCCAAGGTACGACGGGAGAACGGGGCGAGCAGTACTTC
>TRBV24-1|14|.|few|TRBJ2-5
CATSDTRGRETQYF
TGTGCCACCAGTGATACGAGGGGTCGGGAGACCCAGTACTTC
>TRBV28|16|TRBD2|many|TRBJ2-5
CASSPTSGRGKETQYF
TGTGCCAGCAGTCCGACTAGCGGGAGGGGAAAAGAGACCCAGTACTTC
>TRBV7-9|14|.|.|TRBJ1-6
CASSLDPARATLHF
TGTGCCAGCAGCTTAGATCCAGCGAGAGCAACCCTCCACTTT
>TRBV29-1|11|.|.|TRBJ2-7
CSVERGYEQYF
TGCAGCGTTGAAAGGGGCTACGAGCAGTACTTC
>TRBV20-1|15|.|.|TRBJ1-4
CSAPWEGSTNEKLFF
TGCAGTGCTCCGTGGGAGGGAAGTACTAATGAAAAACTGTTTTTT
>TRBV18|16|TRBD2|.|TRBJ2-1
CASSPALAGSYNEQFF
TGTGCCAGCTCACCAGCTCTAGCGGGATCCTACAATGAGCAGTTCTTC
>TRBV25-1|14|.|few|TRBJ1-2
CASSESDGLYGYTF
TGTGCCAGCAGTGAATCCGACGGTCTCTATGGCTACACCTTC
>TRBV6-6|12|TRBD1|.|TRBJ2-5
CASQGAQETQYF
TGTGCCAGTCAGGGGGCACAAGAGACCCAGTACTTC
>TRBV7-7|15|TRBD2|few|TRBJ2-5
CASSLALAGGVTQYF
TGTGCTAGCAGCTTAGCCCTAGCGGGAGGGGTGACCCAGTACTTC
>TRBV9|16|TRBD2|few|TRBJ2-3
CASSVGAGPYTDTQYF
TGTGCCAGCAGCGTAGGAGCGGGACCTTACACAGATACGCAGTATTTT
>TRBV28|13|.|.|TRBJ2-3
CASSTQGFHTQYF
TGTGCCAGCAGTACCCAAGGGTTCCATACGCAGTATTTT